This T cell receptor (beta chain) was recovered during a study of CD8 T cells in ankylosing spondylitis. TCRdb redid the calling of the 5' RACE reads with MiXCR, one entry per CDR3 protein. The data hold about 350,000 distinct CDR3 sequences, with roughly 22% observed a single time. This clonotype was observed at least ten times. Germline CDR1 and CDR2: SGHRS and YFSETQ. The ends were cut back, 4 bases at V and 1 base at J, with 11 bases in the middle. The CDR3 totals 14 residues. The chain recombines TRBV5-1 with TRBJ1-1; unclear D gene. The TCR was taken from a male donor with ankylosing spondylitis or in good health (not recorded which). The sequencing sample was made of blood, either unsorted or a sorted T cell fraction (not recorded which). As DNA, the CDR3 is TGCGCCAGCAGCCAAGGACGGTCGAACACTGAAGCTTTCTTT. Amino acids: CASSQGRSNTEAFF. Full variable domain (outside the CDR3, taken from reference TRBV5-1 and TRBJ1-1): KAGVTQTPRYLIKTRGQQVTLSCSPISGHRSVSWYQQTPGQGLQFLFEYFSETQRNKGNFPGRFSGRQFSNSRSEMNVSTLELGDSALYLCASSQGRSNTEAFFGQGTRLTVV.